This TCR beta chain came from a study of T cell responses to AZD1222 COVID-19 vaccine. Study outcomes and limitations: The breadth and depth of Spike-specific TCRs increased once two AZD1222 doses had been given. A mostly white British donor set with more females was recruited, and clonal diversity was possibly underestimated.

Note on this clone: The target antigen is unknown.

Repertoires were generated with immunoSEQ multiplex PCR, while TCRdb's copy carries only in-frame clones and drops some. The sample has over 150,000 clones; 90% to 95% are singletons. The CDR3 spans 14 residues. With 3 bases removed from V and 8 bases from J, the gap between germline ends came to 17 bases. Per the germline V gene, CDR1 is SGHDT and CDR2 is YYEEEE. This material consisted of peripheral blood, taken 28 days after the second dose of the MenACWY control vaccine. The source of this sequence is an adult who received the MenACWY meningococcal vaccine as a control. This rearrangement joins TRBV5-6 to TRBJ1-2; no clear D. The CDR3: CASSYRTALRGYTF. The CDR3 DNA follows: TGTGCCAGCAGCTACCGGACCGCCCTGCGGGGCTACACCTTC.